These 5 T cell receptor beta chains were all obtained from the same sample, sequenced in a study of T cell responses to AZD1222 COVID-19 vaccine. Measured with immunoSEQ multiplex PCR; TCRdb has only the in-frame clones, and not every one. The sample holds more than 110,000 clones, roughly 92% seen once. The input for sequencing was peripheral blood, taken 28 days after the second AZD1222 dose. The receptors come from an adult who received the AZD1222 COVID-19 vaccine.

The rearrangement uses TRBV6-2 or TRBV6-3 and TRBJ2-1; TRBD1 or TRBD2 may be the D gene (5 bases each). The CDR3 runs 14 residues. Germline V CDR1 and CDR2: MNHEY, SVGEGT. Trimming took 0 bases from V and 3 from J, leaving 6 bases between them. The chain's CDR3 is CASSYSRGYNEQFF. The CDR3 DNA follows: TGTGCCAGCAGTTACTCGAGGGGCTACAATGAGCAGTTCTTC.

The genes are TRBV5-4 and TRBJ2-2, with 9 bases aligning to TRBD1. CDR3 length: 15 residues. Germline V gene data show CDR1 as SGHNT and CDR2 as YYREEE (reference sequence). V shed 2 bases and J 3 bases; nucleotides not matched to a gene: 2. The CDR3 region is CASSFRTGDTGELFF. The CDR3 DNA reads TGTGCCAGCAGCTTCCGGACAGGGGACACCGGGGAGCTGTTTTTT.

This chain connects TRBV7-2 to TRBJ2-7, with D perhaps matching TRBD1 or TRBD2 (5 bases each). Germline assignment: CDR1 SGHTA and CDR2 FQGNSA. V lost 3 bases and J 2 bases, leaving 11 bases between the germline ends. The CDR3 loop spans 14 amino acids. The CDR3 spells CASSFRDATYEQYF. The CDR3 DNA reads TGTGCCAGCAGCTTCCGGGACGCAACCTACGAGCAGTACTTC.

Only one count was recorded for this clone. The chain joins TRBV11-1 to TRBJ2-1; the D is unclear. Germline V lookup: CDR1 SGHAT, CDR2 FQDESV (reference sequence). CDR3 size: 13 residues. The ends were cut back, 5 bases at V and 6 bases at J, with 11 bases in the middle. The CDR3 bases are TGTGCCAGCAGCCCAACAAAGGGCAATGAGCAGTTCTTC. It codes for CASSPTKGNEQFF.

The rearrangement uses TRBV6-6 and TRBJ2-7; D not resolved. Trimming removed 10 bases at V and 6 bases at J, with 10 bases between. Germline-derived CDR1 and CDR2 are MNHNY and SVGAGI (reference sequence). The CDR3 runs 10 residues. CDR3 DNA sequence: TGTGCCACCCGCCTAGGCGAGCAGTACTTC. Its protein product is CATRLGEQYF.